The clone carrying this T cell receptor beta chain has at least ten counts. Its antigen is still unknown. The data derive from a study of CD8 T cells in ankylosing spondylitis. TCRdb called the 5' RACE reads again in MiXCR, with one record for every CDR3 protein. The sample yields around 130,000 distinct CDR3 sequences, 6.5% to 9% seen once. The CDR3 covers 15 residues. In germline, CDR1 is SGHRS, CDR2 YFSETQ. Deletions cut 4 bases from V and 1 base from J, with 11 bases between. Study outcomes and limitations: Apparently characteristic of ankylosing spondylitis blood was a TCR beta motif (under ten highly homologous variants).

The chain links TRBV5-1 to TRBJ2-2; D is uncertain. The TCR was taken from a male donor with ankylosing spondylitis or in good health (not recorded which). Sequencing was carried out using blood, either unsorted or a sorted T cell fraction (not recorded which). The CDR3 spells CASSRPDLNTGELFF. The CDR3 DNA reads TGCGCCAGCAGCCGCCCCGACTTGAACACCGGGGAGCTGTTTTTT.